Below are 22 T cell receptor beta chains sequenced from a single sample in a study of T cell responses to AZD1222 COVID-19 vaccine. Profiled with immunoSEQ multiplex PCR; TCRdb holds only in-frame clones, not every one. Of 140,000 to 150,000 clones listed, 80% to 90% are singletons. The starting material was peripheral blood, obtained on day 0 of AZD1222 vaccination. The origin of the receptors is an adult in good health.

V gene TRBV3-1 (or the pseudogene TRBV3-2) combines with J gene TRBJ1-3; no definite D call. V shed 8 bases and J shed 4 bases, with 9 bases lying between them. The CDR3 spans 12 residues. CDR1 and CDR2 (germline): LGHDT, YNNKEL (reference sequence). CDR3 sequence (DNA): TGTGCCAGCGGCCCGAGAGGAAACACCATATATTTT. It yields the protein CASGPRGNTIYF.

Only one count was recorded for this clone. This chain connects TRBV14 to TRBJ1-1; perhaps TRBD1 as D (6 bases). CDR1 and CDR2 from the germline V gene are SGHDN and FVKESK. Trimming pared 0 bases from V and 13 bases from J, leaving 18 bases between. The CDR3 loop spans 14 amino acids. The CDR3 protein is CASSQDWGQPTGFF. CDR3 sequence (DNA): TGTGCCAGCAGCCAAGATTGGGGACAACCGACCGGTTTCTTT.

The chain's CDR3 is CASSLAPRTMNTEAFF. In DNA form, the CDR3 reads TGTGCCAGCAGCTTAGCGCCAAGGACGATGAACACTGAAGCTTTCTTT. The genes are TRBV7-9 and TRBJ1-1; no reliable D call. The CDR3 runs 16 residues. V lost 0 bases and J 0 bases, leaving 11 bases between the germline ends. Per the germline V gene, CDR1 is SEHNR and CDR2 is FQNEAQ (reference sequence).

The chain is built from TRBV6-1 and TRBJ1-5; no reliable D call. Between the trimmed V and J ends, which lost 2 bases and 7 bases, there was a span of 12 bases. CDR3 length equals 14 residues. Germline lookup yields CDR1 MNHNS and CDR2 SASEGT. This CDR3 is CASSERQKGQPQHF. CDR3 nucleotides: TGTGCCAGCAGTGAAAGGCAGAAGGGCCAGCCCCAGCATTTT.

The V gene is TRBV29-1, the J gene TRBJ2-7; the D is unclear. V was clipped by 7 bases and J by 4 bases, with 14 bases between them. CDR3 size: 12 residues. Germline V lookup: CDR1 SQVTM, CDR2 ANQGSEA. Here the CDR3 reads CSAGPSEYEQYF. The CDR3 coding sequence is TGCAGCGCCGGCCCGTCGGAGTACGAGCAGTACTTC.

Turning to this clone: Other DNA variants within this sample encode the same CDR3. The chain is built from TRBV5-1 and TRBJ1-4; possibly TRBD1 for D (6 bases). The CDR3 length is 14 residues. The germline gives CDR1 SGHRS, CDR2 YFSETQ. V was pared by 3 bases and J by 1 base, with 7 bases between. CDR3 loop: CASSSQGTNEKLFF. CDR3 coding DNA: TGCGCCAGCAGCTCACAGGGAACTAATGAAAAACTGTTTTTT.

The V gene is TRBV21-1, the J gene TRBJ2-1; TRBD2, the D gene given by the table, was not confirmed from the DNA. TRBV21-1 is a documented pseudogene. This CDR3 region has 17 residues. This chain's CDR3 is CASSKPRLADQYNEQFF. CDR3 coding DNA: TGTGCCAGCAGCAAGCCACGATTAGCGGATCAATACAATGAGCAGTTCTTC.

This chain uses TRBV5-6 with TRBJ1-5, with TRBD1 as a possible D gene (5 bases). V was pared by 4 bases and J by 0 bases, with 8 bases between. The CDR3 sequence is 14 residues long. Germline V gives CDR1 SGHDT, CDR2 YYEEEE. CDR3 sequence: CASSRRGSNQPQHF. The DNA for the CDR3 is TGTGCCAGCAGCCGGAGGGGTAGCAATCAGCCCCAGCATTTT.

J is TRBJ1-2 and V is TRBV30; TRBD1 is a possible D gene (6 bases). Germline CDR1 reads GTSNPN; CDR2 reads SVGIG (reference sequence). The CDR3 is 15 residues long. Between the trimmed V and J ends, which lost 0 bases and 8 bases, there was a span of 19 bases. DNA for the CDR3: TGTGCCTGGAGTGTAGTCGGGGGGCGAGAACAAGGCTACACCTTC. Translated: CAWSVVGGREQGYTF. The whole variable domain, remainder taken from reference TRBV30 and TRBJ1-2, is SQTIHQWPATLVQPVGSPLSLECTVEGTSNPNLYWYRQAAGRGLQLLFYSVGIGQISSEVPQNLSASRPQDRQFILSSKKLLLSDSGFYLCAWSVVGGREQGYTFGSGTRLTVV.

Worth noting for this clone: One end of the junction varies from germline; a read error may be responsible. This CDR3 is CAGSYDRYYEQYF. DNA of the CDR3: TGTGCCGGCAGTTATGACCGCTACTACGAGCAGTACTTC. The J gene is TRBJ2-7, the V gene TRBV6-6; D is uncertain. This CDR3 is 13 amino acids long. CDR1 is MNHNY and CDR2 is SVGAGI in the germline V gene (reference sequence).

This sequence joins TRBV14 and TRBJ1-5; D not resolved. Trimming removed 4 bases from V and 8 bases from J, with 12 bases in between. The germline CDR1 and CDR2 sequences are SGHDN and FVKESK. The length of the CDR3 is 13 residues. CDR3 sequence reads: CASSPSTVEPQHF. CDR3 DNA sequence: TGTGCCAGCAGCCCTTCAACAGTAGAGCCCCAGCATTTT.

This chain joins TRBV12-2 and TRBJ1-2; the table's D call TRBD1 went unverified against the DNA. TRBV12-2 is described as a pseudogene. The CDR3 length is 16 residues. The CDR3 reads CASRSPAKTGGNGYTF. CDR3 in DNA: TGTGCAAGTCGCTCCCCGGCTAAGACAGGGGGCAATGGCTACACCTTC.

The genes are TRBV6-2 or TRBV6-3 and TRBJ2-1, with 11 bases lining up with TRBD2. Trimming took 5 bases from V and 12 from J; bases not matched to a gene: 6. The CDR3 totals 13 residues. Germline CDR1 MNHEY, CDR2 SVGEGT. CDR3 residues: CASSLSGRARQFF. CDR3 in DNA: TGTGCCAGCAGTCTTAGCGGGAGGGCCCGGCAGTTCTTC.

This chain's CDR3 is CASNSWRRNTGELFF. CDR3 sequence (DNA): TGTGCCAGCAACTCCTGGAGGAGGAACACCGGGGAGCTGTTTTTT. This chain uses TRBV28 with TRBJ2-2; maybe TRBD2 (5 bases). Trimming cost V 7 bases and J 1 base, with 13 bases left between them. This CDR3 region has 15 residues. Germline loops: CDR1 MDHEN, CDR2 SYDVKM.

The chain joins TRBV10-1 to TRBJ1-5; 8 nucleotides match TRBD1. This CDR3 contains 15 residues. Germline lookup yields CDR1 WNHNN and CDR2 SYGVQD (reference sequence). The V and J ends lost 5 bases and 2 bases, in that order; junction bases with no gene match: 5. The CDR3 reads CASSLMDRGNQPQHF. DNA of the CDR3: TGCGCCAGCAGTCTGATGGACAGGGGCAATCAGCCCCAGCATTTT.

The chain links TRBV11-2 to TRBJ1-1; D unclear. There are 14 residues in the CDR3. Germline-derived CDR1 and CDR2 are SGHAT and FQNNGV. V was clipped by 5 bases and J by 0 bases, with 10 bases between them. The CDR3 nucleotides are TGTGCCAGCAGCGCCGCGTACGTGAACACTGAAGCTTTCTTT. Encoded protein: CASSAAYVNTEAFF.

The CDR3 DNA sequence: TGTGCCAGCACCCCCCAGGCCGGCCCCGAGTTCTTC. This codes for CASTPQAGPEFF. This rearrangement joins TRBV27 to TRBJ2-1; no firm D call. The CDR3 totals 12 residues. Germline CDR1 reads MNHEY; CDR2 reads SMNVEV (reference sequence). V was shortened by 7 bases and J by 14 bases, with 18 bases between the two germline ends.

Remarks on this clone: This same CDR3 is encoded by further DNA sequences in the sample. The chain carries TRBV2 and TRBJ2-7; D gene unclear. Germline loops: CDR1 SNHLY, CDR2 FYNNEI. The CDR3 spans 15 residues. Trimming cost V 5 bases and J 0 bases, with 14 bases left between them. Written as DNA, the CDR3 is TGTGCCAGCAGTAGCTTCATATCTTCCTCCTACGAGCAGTACTTC. Protein product: CASSSFISSSYEQYF.

The rearrangement joins TRBV27 to TRBJ1-1; D may be TRBD1 (6 bases). Germline V CDR1 and CDR2: MNHEY, SMNVEV (reference sequence). The CDR3 loop spans 15 amino acids. V was pared by 4 bases and J by 1 base, with 13 bases between. CDR3 amino acids: CASSWGAGRNTEAFF. The CDR3 nucleotides read TGTGCCAGCAGTTGGGGGGCAGGTAGGAACACTGAAGCTTTCTTT.

This clone was detected a few times. V is TRBV19 and J is TRBJ1-1; weak D call: TRBD1 (6 bases). CDR1 is LNHDA and CDR2 is SQIVND in the germline V gene (reference sequence). There are 13 residues in the CDR3. V lost 4 bases to trimming and J lost 1 base, with 7 bases between them. CDR3 loop: CASSTGQNTEAFF. CDR3 sequence (DNA): TGTGCCAGTAGTACGGGACAGAACACTGAAGCTTTCTTT.

The chain joins TRBV11-3 to TRBJ1-5; D is uncertain. The CDR3 totals 16 residues. Trimming left V 5 bases short and J 5 bases short, with 19 bases between. Germline-derived CDR1 and CDR2 are SGHNT and YENEEA. CDR3 region: CASSPGRWFPHQPQHF. The CDR3 DNA reads as TGTGCCAGCAGCCCGGGGAGATGGTTCCCTCATCAGCCCCAGCATTTT.

This chain connects TRBV28 to TRBJ2-7; D not resolved. The CDR3 extends over 11 amino acids. V gave up 4 bases and J gave up 9 bases, with 10 bases separating them. CDR1 and CDR2 (germline): MDHEN, SYDVKM. The CDR3 loop is CASSSSLGQYF. CDR3 in DNA: TGTGCCAGCAGTTCGTCCCTGGGGCAGTACTTC.